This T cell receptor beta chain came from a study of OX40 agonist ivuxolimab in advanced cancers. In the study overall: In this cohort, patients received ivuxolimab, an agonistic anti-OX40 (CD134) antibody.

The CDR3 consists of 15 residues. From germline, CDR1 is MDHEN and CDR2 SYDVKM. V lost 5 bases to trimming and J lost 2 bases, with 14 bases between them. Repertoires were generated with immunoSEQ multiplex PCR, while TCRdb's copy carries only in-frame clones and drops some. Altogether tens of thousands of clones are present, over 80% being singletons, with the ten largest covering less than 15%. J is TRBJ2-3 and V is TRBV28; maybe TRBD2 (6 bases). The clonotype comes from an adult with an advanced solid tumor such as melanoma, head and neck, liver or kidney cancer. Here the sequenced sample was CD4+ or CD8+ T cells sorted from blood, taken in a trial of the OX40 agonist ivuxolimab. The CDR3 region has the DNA TGTGCCAGCAGTCCGTGGGACTCGAACACAGATACGCAGTATTTT. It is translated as CASSPWDSNTDTQYF.